One and the same sample provided the 23 T cell receptor beta chains below, sequenced in a study of CD8+ T cells in alopecia areata. Reverse transcribed after extraction, RNA yielded cDNA as the sequencing template. Sequencing was performed with immunoSEQ multiplex PCR; in TCRdb, only in-frame clones are kept and a portion is missing. The sample contains around 200,000 clones, approximately 53% of which appear only once. Treatment described: oral pan-JAK inhibitor, 5-10 mg twice daily. This specimen was CD8+ T cells sorted from blood, taken at week 24, from a patient treated with tofacitinib. These receptor sequences come from a human donor with alopecia areata.

This chain connects TRBV7-8 to TRBJ2-7; unclear D gene. V shed 4 bases and J shed 3 bases, with 4 bases lying between them. Germline V lookup: CDR1 SGHVS, CDR2 FQNEAQ. The CDR3 sequence is 11 residues long. CDR3 protein: CASSSFYEQYF. CDR3 nucleotides: TGTGCCAGCAGCTCTTTCTACGAGCAGTACTTC.

This clone showed up just a few times. CDR3 coding DNA: TGCGCCAGCAGCCAAGCATTAGCGGCTCAAGAGACCCAGTACTTC. This translates into CASSQALAAQETQYF. This chain links TRBV4-3 with TRBJ2-5, with TRBD2 as a possible D gene (6 bases). The germline V gene encodes CDR1 LGHNA and CDR2 YSLEER. Between the trimmed V and J ends, which lost 1 base and 2 bases, there was a span of 11 bases. The CDR3 totals 15 residues.

V usage is TRBV29-1 and J usage is TRBJ1-2; D unresolved. This CDR3 region has 12 residues. The germline CDR1 and CDR2 sequences are SQVTM and ANQGSEA. Between the trimmed V and J ends, which lost 6 bases and 9 bases, there was a span of 17 bases. CDR3 coding DNA: TGCAGCGTAGTCGCTGAGGCCGGGAGCTACACCTTC. It encodes CSVVAEAGSYTF.

This clone was seen only a few times. This chain uses TRBV7-9 with TRBJ1-2, with D possibly TRBD1 on 5 matching bases. V lost 2 bases and J lost 3, with 13 bases in between. This CDR3 is 15 amino acids long. The germline V gene encodes CDR1 SEHNR and CDR2 FQNEAQ (reference sequence). This CDR3 is CASSLMQGGDYGYTF. The CDR3 DNA follows: TGTGCCAGCAGCTTAATGCAGGGAGGGGACTATGGCTACACCTTC.

This clone was picked up one time. The V and J genes are TRBV30 and TRBJ1-2; D is possibly TRBD1 (5 bases). Trimming removed 1 base at V and 3 bases at J, with 12 bases between. Germline V lookup: CDR1 GTSNPN, CDR2 SVGIG (reference sequence). The CDR3 extends over 14 amino acids. The CDR3 protein is CAWSDQGYHYGYTF. In DNA, the CDR3 is TGTGCCTGGAGTGATCAGGGATATCACTATGGCTACACCTTC.

The V call is TRBV27, the J call TRBJ1-6; D not certain. The CDR3 has 14 amino acids. Trimming pared 5 bases from V and 12 bases from J, leaving 17 bases between. CDR1 MNHEY and CDR2 SMNVEV come from the germline V gene (reference sequence). The CDR3 protein is CASSPGPAMLPLHF. The CDR3 nucleotides are TGTGCCAGCAGTCCAGGACCCGCGATGTTACCCCTCCACTTT.

This clone was detected a few times. The gene calls are TRBV11-2 and TRBJ2-7; D may be TRBD2 (6 bases). Germline CDR1 is SGHAT and CDR2 is FQNNGV. The CDR3 sequence is 12 residues long. The V gene lost 5 bases and the J gene lost 3 bases, with 8 bases spanning the gap. CDR3 DNA: TGTGCCAGCAGCGAGGGACTCTACGAGCAGTACTTC. Translated: CASSEGLYEQYF.

The V and J genes are TRBV30 and TRBJ1-2, with D maybe TRBD1 (6 bases). This CDR3 spans 13 amino acids. The germline gives CDR1 GTSNPN, CDR2 SVGIG (reference sequence). V was clipped by 4 bases and J by 0 bases, with 9 bases between them. CDR3 coding DNA: TGTGCCTGGACGGGGGGCTCTAACTATGGCTACACCTTC. It yields the protein CAWTGGSNYGYTF.

The chain uses TRBV9 and TRBJ2-3, with D unresolved. CDR3 size: 15 residues. Germline assignment: CDR1 SGDLS and CDR2 YYNGEE. Between the trimmed V and J ends, which lost 3 bases and 1 base, there was a span of 12 bases. The CDR3 nucleotides read TGTGCCAGCAGCGCCTCCGGGCCAGGCACAGATACGCAGTATTTT. Encoded protein: CASSASGPGTDTQYF.

This clone was picked up a small number of times. The chain uses TRBV14 and TRBJ2-7; perhaps TRBD1 as D (6 bases). The CDR3 extends over 13 amino acids. V lost 1 base to trimming and J lost 6 bases, with 10 bases between them. Germline assignment: CDR1 SGHDN and CDR2 FVKESK. CDR3 bases: TGTGCCAGCAGCCAAGTTCAGGGGTCCGAGCAGTACTTC. This encodes CASSQVQGSEQYF.

The chain couples TRBV4-3 to TRBJ2-5, with D perhaps TRBD2 (5 bases). The CDR3 length is 15 residues. The V gene lost 4 bases and the J gene lost 1 base, with 13 bases spanning the gap. Germline V gene data show CDR1 as LGHNA and CDR2 as YSLEER. CDR3 coding DNA: TGCGCCAGCAGCCGCGGGTACAGCGTCCAAGAGACCCAGTACTTC. Amino acids: CASSRGYSVQETQYF.

The CDR3 sequence is CASSLGRDRGPGNTIYF. The CDR3 DNA follows: TGTGCCAGCAGCCTAGGCCGGGACAGGGGGCCTGGAAACACCATATATTTT. The rearrangement joins TRBV9 to TRBJ1-3, with 12 bases matching TRBD1. The junction had 7 bases not matched to a gene; V was cut back by 4 bases and J by 2 bases. CDR3 length: 17 residues. Germline lookup yields CDR1 SGDLS and CDR2 YYNGEE. The entire variable domain, with the rest obtained from reference TRBV9 and TRBJ1-3, is as follows: DSGVTQTPKHLITATGQRVTLRCSPRSGDLSVYWYQQSLDQGLQFLIQYYNGEERAKGNILERFSAQQFPDLHSELNLSSLELGDSALYFCASSLGRDRGPGNTIYFGEGSWLTVV.

This clone is deemed medium-sized. The rearrangement uses TRBV5-4 and TRBJ1-1, with TRBD1 matching over 11 bases. The CDR3 runs to 14 residues. CDR1 and CDR2 (germline): SGHNT, YYREEE (reference sequence). Trimming took 5 bases from V and 6 from J; bases not matched to a gene: 6. CDR3 in amino acids: CASSGTGGRPEAFF. CDR3 DNA: TGTGCCAGCAGTGGGACAGGGGGACGACCTGAAGCTTTCTTT.

V is TRBV30 and J is TRBJ1-1; unclear D gene. Germline loops: CDR1 GTSNPN, CDR2 SVGIG (reference sequence). The CDR3 spans 13 residues. Trimming removed 2 bases from V and 4 bases from J, with 11 bases in between. The CDR3 protein is CAWSLGLATEAFF. The CDR3 bases are TGTGCCTGGAGTTTGGGGTTGGCCACTGAAGCTTTCTTT.

This chain uses TRBV27 with TRBJ2-1; D is unresolved. Trimming removed 2 bases from V and 8 bases from J, with 10 bases in between. CDR3 size: 13 residues. CDR1 and CDR2 (germline): MNHEY, SMNVEV (reference sequence). CDR3: CASSLRVVDEQFF. CDR3 coding DNA: TGTGCCAGCAGTTTAAGAGTAGTCGATGAGCAGTTCTTC.

This clone showed up just a few times. This rearrangement joins TRBV30 to TRBJ1-1; tentative D call: TRBD1 (5 bases). Trimming removed 1 base at V and 10 bases at J, with 10 bases between. Germline V gives CDR1 GTSNPN, CDR2 SVGIG (reference sequence). CDR3 length: 11 residues. The CDR3 DNA reads as TGTGCCTGGAGTGGTACGGGGGGAGCTTTCTTT. It translates to CAWSGTGGAFF.

This clone was recorded a few times. The chain recombines TRBV2 with TRBJ1-2; weak D call: TRBD1 (5 bases). CDR1 is SNHLY and CDR2 is FYNNEI in the germline V gene. This CDR3 spans 13 amino acids. Trimming removed 8 bases from V and 2 bases from J, with 12 bases in between. CDR3 sequence reads: CASFEAGNYGYTF. In DNA, the CDR3 is TGTGCCAGCTTCGAGGCAGGGAACTATGGCTACACCTTC. Full variable domain (outside the CDR3, taken from reference TRBV2 and TRBJ1-2): EPEVTQTPSHQVTQMGQEVILRCVPISNHLYFYWYRQILGQKVEFLVSFYNNEISEKSEIFDDQFSVERPDGSNFTLKIRSTKLEDSAMYFCASFEAGNYGYTFGSGTRLTVV.

This chain uses TRBV29-1 with TRBJ2-7; a weak D match, TRBD2 (5 bases). V lost 3 bases and J lost 2, with 11 bases in between. The CDR3 loop spans 13 amino acids. Germline CDR1 is SQVTM and CDR2 is ANQGSEA. The DNA of the CDR3 is TGCAGCGTTGACGGTGCTAGCCCCTACGAGCAGTACTTC. It yields the protein CSVDGASPYEQYF.

This clone was found once. V usage is TRBV7-9 and J usage is TRBJ2-5; D gene ambiguous. This CDR3 spans 15 amino acids. The V gene lost 5 bases and the J gene lost 1 base, with 14 bases spanning the gap. CDR1 SEHNR and CDR2 FQNEAQ come from the germline V gene (reference sequence). The DNA of the CDR3 is TGTGCCAGCAGCCTAGATGCTGGCTCCCAAGAGACCCAGTACTTC. Protein: CASSLDAGSQETQYF.

The chain recombines TRBV6-6 with TRBJ1-6; unclear D gene. The V end was cut by 2 bases, the J end by 6 bases, with 8 bases between. The CDR3 is made up of 14 amino acids. In germline, CDR1 is MNHNY, CDR2 SVGAGI (reference sequence). CDR3 in DNA: TGTGCCAGCAGTTACCCCGGGGTTAATTCACCCCTCCACTTT. It codes for CASSYPGVNSPLHF.

This chain links TRBV4-3 with TRBJ2-7, with 9 nucleotides matching TRBD2. J lost 7 bases, V lost 3 bases, and 1 base had no gene match. CDR1 and CDR2 from the germline V gene are LGHNA and YSLEER. CDR3 length: 12 residues. CDR3 region: CASSHSGGEQYF. The CDR3 coding sequence is TGCGCCAGCAGCCATAGCGGGGGTGAGCAGTACTTC.

The chain is built from TRBV5-1 and TRBJ2-2; no firm D call. V lost 5 bases, J lost 5 bases, and 10 bases lay in between. Germline loops: CDR1 SGHRS, CDR2 YFSETQ. The CDR3 covers 13 residues. The CDR3 protein is CASSRQLTGELFF. The CDR3 coding sequence is TGCGCCAGCAGTCGGCAGCTTACCGGGGAGCTGTTTTTT.

V and J are TRBV4-3 and TRBJ1-1; D is undetermined. Trimming pared 0 bases from V and 1 base from J, leaving 9 bases between. Germline V gene data show CDR1 as LGHNA and CDR2 as YSLEER. The CDR3 consists of 15 residues. The CDR3 is CASSQDRFSNTEAFF. The CDR3, as DNA: TGCGCCAGCAGCCAAGACAGGTTTTCGAACACTGAAGCTTTCTTT.